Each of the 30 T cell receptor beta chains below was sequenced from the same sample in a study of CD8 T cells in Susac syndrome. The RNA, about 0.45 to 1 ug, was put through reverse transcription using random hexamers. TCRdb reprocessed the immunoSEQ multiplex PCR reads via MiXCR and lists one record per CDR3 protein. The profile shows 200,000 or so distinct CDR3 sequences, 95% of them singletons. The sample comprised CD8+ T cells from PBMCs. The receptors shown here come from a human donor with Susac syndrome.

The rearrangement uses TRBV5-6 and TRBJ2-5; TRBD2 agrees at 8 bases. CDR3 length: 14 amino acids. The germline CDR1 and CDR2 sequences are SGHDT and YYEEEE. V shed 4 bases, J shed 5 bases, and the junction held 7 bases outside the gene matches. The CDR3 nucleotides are TGTGCCAGCAGCGCAACTAGCGGTAGGGAGACCCAGTACTTC. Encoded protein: CASSATSGRETQYF.

This CDR3 is CSARGLPQDFYEQYF. The CDR3 DNA reads TGCAGTGCTAGGGGACTACCGCAGGACTTCTACGAGCAGTACTTC. The rearrangement links TRBV20-1 to TRBJ2-7; TRBD2 matches at 7 bases. V lost 3 bases and J lost 3; bases outside the gene matches: 11. The CDR3 is made up of 15 amino acids. From germline, CDR1 is DFQATT and CDR2 SNEGSKA (reference sequence).

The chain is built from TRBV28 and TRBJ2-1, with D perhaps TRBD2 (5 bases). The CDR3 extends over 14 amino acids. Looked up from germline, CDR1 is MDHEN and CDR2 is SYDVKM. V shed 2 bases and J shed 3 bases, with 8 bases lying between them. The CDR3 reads CASSLEGSYNEQFF. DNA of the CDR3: TGTGCCAGCAGTTTAGAGGGCAGCTACAATGAGCAGTTCTTC.

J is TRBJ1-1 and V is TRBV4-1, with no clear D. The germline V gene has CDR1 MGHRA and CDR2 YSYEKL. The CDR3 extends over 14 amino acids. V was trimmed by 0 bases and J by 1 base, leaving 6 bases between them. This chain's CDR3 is CASSQDERNTEAFF. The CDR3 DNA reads TGCGCCAGCAGCCAAGATGAGAGGAACACTGAAGCTTTCTTT.

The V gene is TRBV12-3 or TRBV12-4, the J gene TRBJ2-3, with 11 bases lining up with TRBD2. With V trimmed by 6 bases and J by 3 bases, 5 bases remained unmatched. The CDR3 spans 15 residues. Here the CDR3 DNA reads TGTGCCAGCAGACCACGACTAGCGGGAACAGATACGCAGTATTTT. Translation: CASRPRLAGTDTQYF.

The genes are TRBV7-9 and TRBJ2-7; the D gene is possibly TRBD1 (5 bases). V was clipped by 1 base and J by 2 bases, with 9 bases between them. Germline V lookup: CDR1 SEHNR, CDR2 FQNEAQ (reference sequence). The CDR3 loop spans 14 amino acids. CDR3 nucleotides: TGTGCCAGCAGCTTAGTTGGGGCTACCTACGAGCAGTACTTC. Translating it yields CASSLVGATYEQYF. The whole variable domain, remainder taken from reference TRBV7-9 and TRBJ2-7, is DTGVSQNPRHKITKRGQNVTFRCDPISEHNRLYWYRQTLGQGPEFLTYFQNEAQLEKSRLLSDRFSAERPKGSFSTLEIQRTEQGDSAMYLCASSLVGATYEQYFGPGTRLTVT.

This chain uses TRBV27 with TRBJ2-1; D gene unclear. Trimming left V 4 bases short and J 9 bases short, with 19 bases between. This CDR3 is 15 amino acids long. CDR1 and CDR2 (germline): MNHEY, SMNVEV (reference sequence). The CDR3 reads CASSWIRFKTSEQFF. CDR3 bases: TGTGCCAGCAGTTGGATCAGGTTTAAGACCAGTGAGCAGTTCTTC.

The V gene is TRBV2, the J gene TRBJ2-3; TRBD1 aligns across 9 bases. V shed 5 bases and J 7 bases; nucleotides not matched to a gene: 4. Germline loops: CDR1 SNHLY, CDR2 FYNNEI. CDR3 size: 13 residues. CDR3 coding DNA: TGTGCCAGCAGTCGGGACAGGGAAAATACGCAGTATTTT. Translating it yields CASSRDRENTQYF.

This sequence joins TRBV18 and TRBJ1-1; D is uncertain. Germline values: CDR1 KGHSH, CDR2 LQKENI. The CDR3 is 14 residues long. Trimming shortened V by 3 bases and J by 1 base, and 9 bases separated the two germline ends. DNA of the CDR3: TGTGCCAGCTCACCCAGACCGGGGAACACTGAAGCTTTCTTT. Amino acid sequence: CASSPRPGNTEAFF.

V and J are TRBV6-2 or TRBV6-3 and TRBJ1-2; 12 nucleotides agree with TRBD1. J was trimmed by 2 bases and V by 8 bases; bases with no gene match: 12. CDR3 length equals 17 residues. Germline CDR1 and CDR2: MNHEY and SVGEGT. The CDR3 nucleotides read TGTGCCAGCTTCACCCGGGACAGGGGGCGAGGAAACTATGGCTACACCTTC. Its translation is CASFTRDRGRGNYGYTF.

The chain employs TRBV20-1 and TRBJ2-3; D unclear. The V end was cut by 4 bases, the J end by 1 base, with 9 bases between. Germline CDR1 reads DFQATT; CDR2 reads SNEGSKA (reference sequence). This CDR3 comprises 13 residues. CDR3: CSAIVPRTDTQYF. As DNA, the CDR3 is TGCAGTGCTATAGTTCCCCGCACAGATACGCAGTATTTT.

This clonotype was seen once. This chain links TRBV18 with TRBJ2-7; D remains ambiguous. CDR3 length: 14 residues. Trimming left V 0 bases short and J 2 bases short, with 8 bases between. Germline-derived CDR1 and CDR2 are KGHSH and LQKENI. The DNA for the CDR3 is TGTGCCAGCTCACCACCGTCCCAGACCTACGAGCAGTACTTC. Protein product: CASSPPSQTYEQYF.

Here the CDR3 reads CASSLSVALEGTEAFF. In DNA, the CDR3 is TGTGCCAGCAGTTTATCGGTGGCGCTAGAAGGGACTGAAGCTTTCTTT. The chain recombines TRBV27 with TRBJ1-1; D gene ambiguous. Trimming stripped 0 bases from V and 5 bases from J, with 16 bases between. Germline-derived CDR1 and CDR2 are MNHEY and SMNVEV (reference sequence). The CDR3 spans 16 residues.

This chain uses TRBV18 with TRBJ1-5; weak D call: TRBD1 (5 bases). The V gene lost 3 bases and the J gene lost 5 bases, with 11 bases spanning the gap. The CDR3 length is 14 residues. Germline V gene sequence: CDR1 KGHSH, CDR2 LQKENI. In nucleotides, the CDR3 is TGTGCCAGCTCACCCCGGGAAGGGGATCAGCCCCAGCATTTT. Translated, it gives CASSPREGDQPQHF.

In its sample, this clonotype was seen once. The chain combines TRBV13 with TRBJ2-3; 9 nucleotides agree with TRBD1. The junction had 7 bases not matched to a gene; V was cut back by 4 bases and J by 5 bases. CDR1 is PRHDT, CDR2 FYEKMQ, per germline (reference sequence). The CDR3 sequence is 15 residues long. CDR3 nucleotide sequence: TGTGCCAGCAGCTCCCGGGACAGGGCACGAGATACGCAGTATTTT. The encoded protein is CASSSRDRARDTQYF.

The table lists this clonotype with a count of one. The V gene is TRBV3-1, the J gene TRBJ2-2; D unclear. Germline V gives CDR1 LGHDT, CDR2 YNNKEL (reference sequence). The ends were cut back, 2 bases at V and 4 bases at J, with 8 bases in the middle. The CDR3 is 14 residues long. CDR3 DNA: TGTGCCAGCAGCCAATGGTCGGCCACCGGGGAGCTGTTTTTT. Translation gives CASSQWSATGELFF.

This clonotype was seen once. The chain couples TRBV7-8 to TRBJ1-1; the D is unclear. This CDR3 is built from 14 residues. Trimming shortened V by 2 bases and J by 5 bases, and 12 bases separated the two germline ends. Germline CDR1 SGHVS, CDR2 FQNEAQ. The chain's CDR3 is CASSLLGRRTEAFF. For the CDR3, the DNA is TGTGCCAGCAGCTTACTAGGGAGGAGGACTGAAGCTTTCTTT.

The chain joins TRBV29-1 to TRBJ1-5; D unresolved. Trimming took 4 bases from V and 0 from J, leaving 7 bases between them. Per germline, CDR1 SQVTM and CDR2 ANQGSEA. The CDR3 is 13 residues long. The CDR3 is CSVARDSNQPQHF. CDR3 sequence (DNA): TGCAGCGTTGCTAGGGATAGCAATCAGCCCCAGCATTTT.

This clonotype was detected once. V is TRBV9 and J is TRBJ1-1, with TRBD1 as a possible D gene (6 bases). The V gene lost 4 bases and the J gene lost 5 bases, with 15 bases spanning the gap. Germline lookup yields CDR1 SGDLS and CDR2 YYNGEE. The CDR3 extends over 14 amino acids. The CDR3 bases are TGTGCCAGCAGCCCCGGAGGGGGGGCGACTGAAGCTTTCTTT. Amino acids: CASSPGGGATEAFF.

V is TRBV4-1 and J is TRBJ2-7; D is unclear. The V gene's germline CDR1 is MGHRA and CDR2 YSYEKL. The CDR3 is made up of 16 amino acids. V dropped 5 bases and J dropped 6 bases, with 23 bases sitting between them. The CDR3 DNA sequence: TGCGCCAGCAGCGCGTCACCGGGCCAACCATTTGTCGAGCAGTACTTC. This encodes CASSASPGQPFVEQYF.

For the CDR3, the DNA is TGTGCCAGTGGGGGCGGGACAGGGGTGAACGAGCAGTACTTC. It codes for CASGGGTGVNEQYF. This chain joins TRBV2 and TRBJ2-7; TRBD1 agrees at 10 bases. CDR3 length: 14 amino acids. V lost 9 bases, J lost 5 bases, and 10 bases stayed unmatched. Germline CDR1 and CDR2: SNHLY and FYNNEI.

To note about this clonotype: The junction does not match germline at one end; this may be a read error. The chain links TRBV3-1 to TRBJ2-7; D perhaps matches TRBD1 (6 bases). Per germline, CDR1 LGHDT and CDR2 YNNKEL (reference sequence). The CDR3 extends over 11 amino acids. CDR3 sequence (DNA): TGTGCCAGCAGCCAAACAGGGCGTATCCTCTTC. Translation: CASSQTGRILF.

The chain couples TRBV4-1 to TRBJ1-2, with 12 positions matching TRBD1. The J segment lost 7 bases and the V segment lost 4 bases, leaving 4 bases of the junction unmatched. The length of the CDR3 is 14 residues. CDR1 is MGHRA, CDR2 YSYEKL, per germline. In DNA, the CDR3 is TGCGCCAGCAGCCCGGGACAGGGGGCTTCTGGCTACACCTTC. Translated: CASSPGQGASGYTF.

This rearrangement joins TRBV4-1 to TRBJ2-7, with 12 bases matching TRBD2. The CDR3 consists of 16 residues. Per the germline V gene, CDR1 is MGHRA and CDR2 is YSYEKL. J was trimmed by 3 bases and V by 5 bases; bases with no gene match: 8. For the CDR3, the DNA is TGCGCCAGCAGCGAGAGTCCGACTAGCGGGAGCTACGAGCAGTACTTC. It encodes CASSESPTSGSYEQYF.

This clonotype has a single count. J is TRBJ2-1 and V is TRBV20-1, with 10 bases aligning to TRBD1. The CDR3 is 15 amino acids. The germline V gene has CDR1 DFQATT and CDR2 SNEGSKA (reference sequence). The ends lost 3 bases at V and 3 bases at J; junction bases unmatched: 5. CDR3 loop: CSASGDRGYYNEQFF. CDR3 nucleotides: TGCAGTGCTAGCGGGGACAGGGGCTACTACAATGAGCAGTTCTTC.

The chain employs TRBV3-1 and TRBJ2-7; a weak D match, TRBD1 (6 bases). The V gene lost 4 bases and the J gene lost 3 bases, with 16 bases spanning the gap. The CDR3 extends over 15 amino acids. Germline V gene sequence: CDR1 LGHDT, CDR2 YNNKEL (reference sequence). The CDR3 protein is CASSPHGTNHYEQYF. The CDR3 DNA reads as TGTGCCAGCAGCCCGCACGGGACAAACCACTACGAGCAGTACTTC.

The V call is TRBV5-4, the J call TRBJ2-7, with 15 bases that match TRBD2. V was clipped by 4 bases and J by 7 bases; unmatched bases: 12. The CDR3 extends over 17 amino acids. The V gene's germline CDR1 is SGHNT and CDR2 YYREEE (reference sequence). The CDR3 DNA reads TGTGCCAGCAGCCCGGGACTAGCGGGAGGTATGACTCCGGAGCAGTACTTC. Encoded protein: CASSPGLAGGMTPEQYF.

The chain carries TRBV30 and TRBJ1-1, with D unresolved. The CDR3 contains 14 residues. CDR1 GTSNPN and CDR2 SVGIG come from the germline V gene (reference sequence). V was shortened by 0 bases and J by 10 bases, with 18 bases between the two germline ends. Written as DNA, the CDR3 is TGTGCCTGGAGTGTCCCCGGAGATGGATTAGCAGCTTTCTTT. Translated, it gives CAWSVPGDGLAAFF.

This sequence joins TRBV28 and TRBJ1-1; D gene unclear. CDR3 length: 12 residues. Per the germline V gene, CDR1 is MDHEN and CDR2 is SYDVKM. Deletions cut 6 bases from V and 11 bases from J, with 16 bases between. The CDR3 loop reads CASRLTRSEAFF. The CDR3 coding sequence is TGTGCCAGCAGACTGACAAGGTCGGAGGCTTTCTTT.

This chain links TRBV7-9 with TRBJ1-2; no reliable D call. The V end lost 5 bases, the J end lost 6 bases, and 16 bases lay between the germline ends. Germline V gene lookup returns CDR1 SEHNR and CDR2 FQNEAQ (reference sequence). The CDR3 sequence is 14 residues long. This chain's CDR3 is CASSSEATQHGYTF. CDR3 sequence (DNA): TGTGCCAGCAGCAGTGAAGCGACACAGCATGGCTACACCTTC.